The present entry profiles one T cell receptor (beta chain) with its context. Its specificity is unknown. PCR employed 60 Vbeta and 13 Jbeta primers. Libraries were prepared by immunoSEQ multiplex PCR; TCRdb keeps only in-frame clonotypes and omits some of them. Of more than 90,000 clones in the sample, around 64% were seen once. This sample was included in a study of cytomegalovirus exposure and HLA in healthy donors. Points from the study as a whole: V- and J-gene trimming of TCR beta was linked (in a later analysis) to a missense DCLRE1C variant.

Germline V CDR1 and CDR2: MDHEN, SYDVKM. There are 13 residues in the CDR3. Trimming took 6 bases from V and 5 from J; bases not matched to a gene: 5. The clonotype was recovered from a woman under 40 in good health and CMV-seronegative. Sequencing was carried out using PBMCs. This chain connects TRBV28 to TRBJ1-1, with 8 bases fitting TRBD1. The CDR3 DNA sequence: TGTGCCAGCAGGCAGGACAGGGTTACTGAAGCTTTCTTT. This gives the protein CASRQDRVTEAFF. The full variable domain, completed using reference TRBV28 and TRBJ1-1, is DVKVTQSSRYLVKRTGEKVFLECVQDMDHENMFWYRQDPGLGLRLIYFSYDVKMKEKGDIPEGYSVSREKKERFSLILESASTNQTSMYLCASRQDRVTEAFFGQGTRLTVV.